This T cell receptor (beta chain) comes out of a study of cytomegalovirus exposure and HLA in healthy donors. Study-wide results and limits: The study flagged around 160 TCR beta chains as cytomegalovirus-associated. TCR beta V segments were, for the most part, productive about 90% or about 30% of the time in an earlier analysis. Researchers reported in a later analysis that a missense DCLRE1C variant was tied to TCR beta V- and J-gene trimming.

Though nominally healthy at sampling, donors likely had unrecorded immune exposures. Amplification used 60 Vbeta primers and 13 Jbeta primers. TCRdb keeps only in-frame clones here, not all; method: immunoSEQ multiplex PCR. The sample carries 95,000 to 100,000 clones, roughly four fifths recorded once. Germline V gene lookup returns CDR1 ENHRY and CDR2 SYGVKD. Trimming took 6 bases from V and 2 from J, leaving 10 bases between them. The CDR3 length is 13 residues. In the case of this clone: Its target is unknown.

This sequence joins TRBV10-3 and TRBJ2-5; D remains unclear. The sequence came from a man in his forties or fifties in good health and CMV-seronegative. Sequencing was performed on PBMCs. CDR3 sequence reads: CAISLAVQETQYF. The CDR3 DNA is TGTGCCATCAGCCTGGCAGTGCAAGAGACCCAGTACTTC.